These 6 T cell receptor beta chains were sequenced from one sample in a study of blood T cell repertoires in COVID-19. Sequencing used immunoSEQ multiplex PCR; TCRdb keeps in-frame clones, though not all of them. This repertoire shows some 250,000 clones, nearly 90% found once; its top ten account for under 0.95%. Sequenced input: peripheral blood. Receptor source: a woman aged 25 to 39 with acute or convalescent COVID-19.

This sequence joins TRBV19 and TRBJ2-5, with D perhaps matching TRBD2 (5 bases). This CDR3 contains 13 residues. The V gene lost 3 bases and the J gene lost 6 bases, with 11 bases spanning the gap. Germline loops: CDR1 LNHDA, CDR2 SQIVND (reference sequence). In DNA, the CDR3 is TGTGCCAGTAGTATTGAGGGATTGAAGACCCAGTACTTC. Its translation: CASSIEGLKTQYF.

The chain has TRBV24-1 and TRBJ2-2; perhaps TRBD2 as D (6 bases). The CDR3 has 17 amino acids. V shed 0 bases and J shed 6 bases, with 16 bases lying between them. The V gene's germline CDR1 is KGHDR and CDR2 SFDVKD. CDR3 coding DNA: TGTGCCACCAGTGATTTGCAAGTGGCGGGGAGAGCCGGGGAGCTGTTTTTT. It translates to CATSDLQVAGRAGELFF.

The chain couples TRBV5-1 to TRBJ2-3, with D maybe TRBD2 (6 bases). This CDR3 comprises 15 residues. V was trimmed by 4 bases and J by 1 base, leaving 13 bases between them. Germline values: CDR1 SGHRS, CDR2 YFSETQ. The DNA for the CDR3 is TGCGCCAGCAGCAAGGGACTCCCTGGCACAGATACGCAGTATTTT. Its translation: CASSKGLPGTDTQYF.

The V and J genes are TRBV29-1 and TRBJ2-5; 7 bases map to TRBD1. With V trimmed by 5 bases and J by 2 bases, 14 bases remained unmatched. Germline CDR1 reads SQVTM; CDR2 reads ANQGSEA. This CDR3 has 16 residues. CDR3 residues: CSVRGGIVPRQETQYF. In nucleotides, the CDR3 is TGCAGCGTTCGAGGGGGCATTGTTCCCCGACAAGAGACCCAGTACTTC. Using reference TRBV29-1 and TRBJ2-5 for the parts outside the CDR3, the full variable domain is SAVISQKPSRDICQRGTSLTIQCQVDSQVTMMFWYRQQPGQSLTLIATANQGSEATYESGFVIDKFPISRPNLTFSTLTVSNMSPEDSSIYLCSVRGGIVPRQETQYFGPGTRLLVL.

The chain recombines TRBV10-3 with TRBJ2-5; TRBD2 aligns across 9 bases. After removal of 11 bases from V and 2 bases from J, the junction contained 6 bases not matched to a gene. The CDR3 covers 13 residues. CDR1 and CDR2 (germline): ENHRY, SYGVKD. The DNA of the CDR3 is TGTGCCCTTAGCGGGAGCCTGCAAGAGACCCAGTACTTC. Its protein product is CALSGSLQETQYF.

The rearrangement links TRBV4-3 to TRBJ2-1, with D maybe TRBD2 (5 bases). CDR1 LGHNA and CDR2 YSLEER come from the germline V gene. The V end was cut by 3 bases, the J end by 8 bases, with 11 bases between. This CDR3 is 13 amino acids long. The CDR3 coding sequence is TGCGCCAGCAGCCAGCTTCCGAGGGATGAGCAGTTCTTC. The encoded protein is CASSQLPRDEQFF.